This T cell receptor beta chain derives from a study of cytomegalovirus exposure and HLA in healthy donors. General observations from the study: The study recorded around 160 TCR beta chains that were cytomegalovirus-associated.

Per germline, CDR1 MNHEY and CDR2 SMNVEV (reference sequence). The V and J ends lost 5 bases and 3 bases, in that order; junction bases with no gene match: 7. This CDR3 spans 16 amino acids. Note on this clone: The antigen is unknown.

The PCR made use of 60 Vbeta and 13 Jbeta primers. The assay was immunoSEQ multiplex PCR, and TCRdb's table has in-frame clones only and misses some. Among under 200,000 clones listed, 86% were seen once. V is TRBV27 and J is TRBJ2-1; 10 nucleotides match TRBD2. The receptor was isolated from a woman aged 25 to 39 in good health and CMV-seronegative. The specimen was PBMCs. The CDR3, as DNA: TGTGCCAGCAGTCCCTTAGCGGGAGGAGGCTACAATGAGCAGTTCTTC. As protein: CASSPLAGGGYNEQFF.